This T cell receptor beta chain was recovered during a study of cytomegalovirus exposure and HLA in healthy donors. In the case of this clone: Its antigen is as yet unknown.

Notes on the study in general: The listing of about 150 TCR beta chains classed them as cytomegalovirus-associated.

With 1 base removed from V and 1 base from J, the gap between germline ends came to 19 bases. Germline V gives CDR1 SQVTM, CDR2 ANQGSEA. CDR3 size: 17 residues. Sequencing was performed with immunoSEQ multiplex PCR; in TCRdb, only in-frame clones are kept and a portion is missing. Of 55,000 to 65,000 clones in the sample, 95% to 96% were seen once. Sequenced: PBMCs. The V gene is TRBV29-1, the J gene TRBJ1-2; D unresolved. The origin of this receptor is a man younger than 30 in good health and CMV-seronegative. In nucleotides, the CDR3 is TGCAGCGTTGAAGCGTGGGTTTCCGGGTCCGGTAACTATGGCTACACCTTC. This translates into CSVEAWVSGSGNYGYTF.